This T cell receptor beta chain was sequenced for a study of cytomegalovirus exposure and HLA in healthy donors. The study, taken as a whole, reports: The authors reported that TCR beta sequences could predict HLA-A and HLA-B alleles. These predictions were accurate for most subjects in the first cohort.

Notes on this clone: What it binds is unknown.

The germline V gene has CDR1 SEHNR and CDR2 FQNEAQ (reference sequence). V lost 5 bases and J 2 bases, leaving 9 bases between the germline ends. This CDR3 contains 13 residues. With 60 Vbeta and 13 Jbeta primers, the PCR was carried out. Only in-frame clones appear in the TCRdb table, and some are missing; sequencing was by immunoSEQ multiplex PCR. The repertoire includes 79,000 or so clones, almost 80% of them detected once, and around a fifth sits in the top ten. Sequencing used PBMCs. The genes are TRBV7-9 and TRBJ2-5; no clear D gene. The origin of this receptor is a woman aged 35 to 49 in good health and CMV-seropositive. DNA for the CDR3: TGTGCCAGCAGCCTTACTATGCAAGAGACCCAGTACTTC. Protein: CASSLTMQETQYF.